The 28 T cell receptor beta chains below all came from one sample that was sequenced in a study of Graves' ophthalmopathy and Graves' hyperthyroidism (dated by TCRdb to the late 2010s). The sequencer listed for this sample is Illumina HiSeq 2000. For repertoire sequencing, the TCR beta CDR3 regions were amplified from RNA transcripts. The first round of RT-PCR was done with HTBI primers and the Qiagen OneStep RT-PCR kit, and was followed by a second round of multiplex PCR, then size selection and purification. TCRdb took the public reads, trimmed them with fastp at Q25, ran MiXCR for clone calling and kept in-frame beta chains. Under each unique CDR3 protein, matching rows form one entry showing the most common genes and DNA. Here the sample has 200,000 to 250,000 distinct CDR3 sequences; roughly 21% occur a single time. The ten largest clones capture 35% to 55% of the sample. The sequenced sample consisted of peripheral blood. The receptors come from a woman aged 45-60 years with Graves' ophthalmopathy. Donor details come from another sample of the same person, matched by shared clones.

This sequence joins TRBV3-1 and TRBJ2-5; 7 bases align to TRBD1. The CDR3 has 16 residues. Trimming cost V 0 bases and J 6 bases; bases outside gene matches: 10. The V gene's germline CDR1 is LGHDT and CDR2 YNNKEL (reference sequence). The DNA for the CDR3 is TGTGCCAGCAGCCAAGATGTCGCAGGGGGTAAAAAGACCCAGTACTTC. Translation: CASSQDVAGGKKTQYF.

There are a few counts of this clonotype. This sequence joins TRBV7-3 and TRBJ2-2, with D hard to call. Trimming took off 3 bases at V and 7 bases at J, with 6 bases between the two ends. CDR1 is SGHTA, CDR2 FQGTGA, per germline. The length of the CDR3 is 12 residues. Written as DNA, the CDR3 is TGTGCCAGCAGCTTGATAAACGGGGAGCTGTTTTTT. This codes for CASSLINGELFF.

The table lists this clonotype with many counts. The junction and the germline gene differ at one end; a read error may be behind it. V gene TRBV5-1 combines with J gene TRBJ2-5; D unclear. The CDR3 totals 13 residues. Germline values: CDR1 SGHRS, CDR2 YFSETQ. CDR3 bases: TGCGCCAGCAGCTTGGGGAACCAAGGGACCCAGTACTTC. This encodes CASSLGNQGTQYF.

This clonotype came up many times. The rearrangement joins TRBV29-1 to TRBJ2-7; 9 nucleotides align to TRBD1. With 3 bases clipped from V and 5 bases from J, the junction kept 5 bases outside the gene matches. The CDR3 sequence is 13 residues long. Germline assignment: CDR1 SQVTM and CDR2 ANQGSEA. The CDR3 sequence: CSVDGTGSHEQYF. CDR3 coding DNA: TGCAGCGTTGATGGGACAGGGTCCCACGAGCAGTACTTC.

Ten or more counts support this clonotype. The rearrangement links TRBV7-9 to TRBJ2-2; perhaps D is TRBD1 or TRBD2 (5 bases each). V lost 3 bases and J 6 bases, leaving 14 bases between the germline ends. Germline assignment: CDR1 SEHNR and CDR2 FQNEAQ (reference sequence). This CDR3 comprises 15 residues. This chain's CDR3 is CASSFGTTKAGELFF. The CDR3 region has the DNA TGTGCCAGCAGCTTTGGGACCACAAAGGCCGGGGAGCTGTTTTTT. Filled out from reference TRBV7-9 and TRBJ2-2, the complete variable domain reads DTGVSQNPRHKITKRGQNVTFRCDPISEHNRLYWYRQTLGQGPEFLTYFQNEAQLEKSRLLSDRFSAERPKGSFSTLEIQRTEQGDSAMYLCASSFGTTKAGELFFGEGSRLTVL.

This clonotype was picked up many times. The chain carries TRBV6-1 and TRBJ2-7; 12 bases are a match to TRBD2. Germline V gene sequence: CDR1 MNHNS, CDR2 SASEGT. With 0 bases clipped from V and 3 bases from J, the junction kept 6 bases outside the gene matches. This CDR3 is built from 17 residues. For the CDR3, the DNA is TGTGCCAGCAGTGAAGCGAGTACTAGCGGGAGGATCTACGAGCAGTACTTC. Amino acid sequence: CASSEASTSGRIYEQYF.

This clonotype was detected a few times. The chain joins TRBV5-1 to TRBJ1-6; 7 positions agree with TRBD1. Germline V gene data show CDR1 as SGHRS and CDR2 as YFSETQ. Trimming at V came to 2 bases and at J to 10 bases, leaving 9 bases not matched to a gene. CDR3 size: 15 residues. The CDR3 here is CASSFTTGVGSPLHF. CDR3 in DNA: TGCGCCAGCAGCTTCACCACAGGGGTCGGCTCACCCCTCCACTTT.

This clonotype was seen at least ten times. The CDR3 DNA reads TGTGCCACCAGTACTACTAGCGGGACCTCCTACGAGCAGTACTTC. This translates into CATSTTSGTSYEQYF. This sequence joins TRBV15 and TRBJ2-7, with 10 bases aligning to TRBD2. CDR3 length: 15 amino acids. Losses at the gene ends were 6 bases for V and 0 bases for J; bases not matched to a gene: 5. Germline assignment: CDR1 LNHNV and CDR2 YYDKDF (reference sequence). The variable domain in full, completed from reference TRBV15 and TRBJ2-7, reads DAMVIQNPRYQVTQFGKPVTLSCSQTLNHNVMYWYQQKSSQAPKLLFHYYDKDFNNEADTPDNFQSRRPNTSFCFLDIRSPGLGDTAMYLCATSTTSGTSYEQYFGPGTRLTVT.

This clonotype turned up a few times. The CDR3 DNA sequence: TGTGCCAGCAGCCGACAGGTGCAAGAGACCCAGTACTTC. Its translation is CASSRQVQETQYF. The chain is built from TRBV7-2 and TRBJ2-5, with a tentative D call TRBD1 (6 bases). The CDR3 consists of 13 residues. The V and J ends lost 5 bases and 2 bases respectively, with 9 bases between them. The germline V gene has CDR1 SGHTA and CDR2 FQGNSA.

V and J are TRBV24-1 and TRBJ2-7, with D uncertain. This CDR3 is 11 amino acids long. The germline CDR1 and CDR2 sequences are KGHDR and SFDVKD. V lost 1 base, J lost 10 bases, and 7 bases lay in between. The CDR3 bases are TGTGCCACCAGTGATTTACAGCTTCAGTACTTC. This sequence encodes CATSDLQLQYF.

This clonotype was counted many times. This chain uses TRBV30 with TRBJ2-5; 10 bases line up with TRBD2. J was trimmed by 4 bases and V by 5 bases; bases with no gene match: 7. This CDR3 spans 14 amino acids. The germline V gene encodes CDR1 GTSNPN and CDR2 SVGIG (reference sequence). CDR3: CAWLAGGLRETQYF. The CDR3 DNA is TGTGCCTGGTTAGCGGGAGGCCTCCGAGAGACCCAGTACTTC.

In this sample, this clonotype turned up many times. The chain couples TRBV2 to TRBJ2-7; TRBD2 matches 8 bases. The CDR3 totals 12 residues. Germline assignment: CDR1 SNHLY and CDR2 FYNNEI. J gave up 0 bases and V 11 bases, and 3 bases lay outside the gene matches. CDR3 amino acids: CAASGSSYEQYF. Written as DNA, the CDR3 is TGTGCCGCAAGCGGGAGCTCCTACGAGCAGTACTTC.

This clonotype was seen at least ten times. This sequence joins TRBV7-6 and TRBJ2-1, with D perhaps TRBD1 or TRBD2 (5 bases each). Germline V gives CDR1 SGHVS, CDR2 FNYEAQ. CDR3 length equals 14 residues. Trimming pared 4 bases from V and 9 bases from J, leaving 16 bases between. CDR3 sequence: CASSSRDVRGEQFF. CDR3 bases: TGTGCCAGCAGCTCCAGGGACGTTCGGGGTGAGCAGTTCTTC.

This clonotype was detected many times. The V call is TRBV24-1, the J call TRBJ1-5, with D possibly TRBD1 on 6 matching bases. The CDR3 extends over 14 amino acids. V gave up 5 bases and J gave up 0 bases, with 7 bases separating them. CDR1 is KGHDR and CDR2 is SFDVKD in the germline V gene. CDR3 nucleotide sequence: TGTGCCACCAGTGCGGACAGTAGCAATCAGCCCCAGCATTTT. This encodes CATSADSSNQPQHF.

The V gene is TRBV11-1, the J gene TRBJ1-1; D unclear. V was trimmed by 8 bases and J by 0 bases, leaving 19 bases between them. The CDR3 spans 16 residues. The germline CDR1 and CDR2 sequences are SGHAT and FQDESV (reference sequence). The CDR3 nucleotides are TGTGCCAGCGGAACTTCCCCCTCGGGGTTGAACACTGAAGCTTTCTTT. This encodes CASGTSPSGLNTEAFF. The full variable domain, in which reference TRBV11-1 and TRBJ1-1 provide the parts outside the CDR3, is EAEVAQSPRYKITEKSQAVAFWCDPISGHATLYWYRQILGQGPELLVQFQDESVVDDSQLPKDRFSAERLKGVDSTLKIQPAELGDSAMYLCASGTSPSGLNTEAFFGQGTRLTVV.

The CDR3 reads CASSLQGATEAFF. The CDR3 bases are TGCGCCAGCAGCTTACAGGGGGCGACTGAAGCTTTCTTT. The chain has TRBV5-1 and TRBJ1-1; TRBD1 matches 9 bases. This CDR3 comprises 13 residues. Looked up from germline, CDR1 is SGHRS and CDR2 is YFSETQ. The J segment lost 5 bases and the V segment lost 2 bases, leaving 1 base of the junction unmatched.

The chain joins TRBV20-1 to TRBJ2-7, with D perhaps matching TRBD1 (5 bases). The CDR3 loop spans 14 amino acids. The V and J ends lost 0 bases and 7 bases respectively, with 16 bases between them. The germline gives CDR1 DFQATT, CDR2 SNEGSKA (reference sequence). CDR3 protein: CSARDSARVGEQYF. In DNA form, the CDR3 reads TGCAGTGCTAGAGACAGCGCCAGGGTTGGTGAGCAGTACTTC.

On this clonotype: A much larger clonotype is one base distant, so this may be a read error. The chain has TRBV11-2 and TRBJ1-2, with D hard to call. Trimming removed 1 base at V and 4 bases at J, with 7 bases between. The CDR3 has 13 amino acids. CDR1 and CDR2 (germline): SGHAT, FQNNGV. For the CDR3, the DNA is TGTGCCAGCAGCTTAGTTTCAGGCTATGGCTACACCTTC. As protein: CASSLVSGYGYTF.

The CDR3 sequence is CASSPGTGAGGTEAFF. The CDR3 DNA sequence: TGTGCCAGCAGCCCGGGGACAGGGGCGGGAGGGACTGAAGCTTTCTTT. V and J are TRBV7-8 and TRBJ1-1; 10 nucleotides line up with TRBD1. This CDR3 contains 16 residues. V lost 5 bases and J lost 5; bases outside the gene matches: 11. CDR1 and CDR2 from the germline V gene are SGHVS and FQNEAQ.

The chain employs TRBV11-2 and TRBJ2-5; D unresolved. V was pared by 2 bases and J by 3 bases, with 10 bases between. From germline, CDR1 is SGHAT and CDR2 FQNNGV. There are 14 residues in the CDR3. The DNA for the CDR3 is TGTGCCAGCAGCTTAACTCGGCTGGAAGAGACCCAGTACTTC. As protein: CASSLTRLEETQYF.

This clonotype was found many times. The V call is TRBV2, the J call TRBJ2-4, with D uncertain. Germline CDR1 is SNHLY and CDR2 is FYNNEI. Between the trimmed V and J ends, which lost 3 bases and 13 bases, there was a span of 10 bases. CDR3 length equals 11 residues. The DNA for the CDR3 is TGTGCCAGCAGTGAGGAAGGGAAACAGTACTTC. Protein product: CASSEEGKQYF.

This chain connects TRBV6-2 or TRBV6-3 to TRBJ1-3; D might be TRBD1 (6 bases). The germline V gene encodes CDR1 MNHEY and CDR2 SVGEGT. The CDR3 totals 18 residues. Trimming removed 4 bases from V and 0 bases from J, with 19 bases in between. CDR3 region: CASSSTTGPRYSGNTIYF. CDR3 DNA: TGTGCCAGCAGTTCCACGACAGGACCCCGTTACTCTGGAAACACCATATATTTT.

The chain combines TRBV6-5 with TRBJ1-1, with a weak D call TRBD1 (6 bases). Trimming took off 2 bases at V and 6 bases at J, with 10 bases between the two ends. The CDR3 is 13 amino acids. Looked up from germline, CDR1 is MNHEY and CDR2 is SVGAGI. DNA of the CDR3: TGTGCCAGCAGTTACCTACGGGGGCCTGAAGCTTTCTTT. As protein: CASSYLRGPEAFF.

This rearrangement joins TRBV10-3 to TRBJ1-1; 7 nucleotides agree with TRBD1. J lost 10 bases, V lost 3 bases, and 5 bases had no gene match. The CDR3 spans 12 residues. Looked up from germline, CDR1 is ENHRY and CDR2 is SYGVKD. In DNA form, the CDR3 reads TGTGCCATCAGTGAAGAGGGGGCGCGAGCTTTCTTT. Amino acids: CAISEEGARAFF.

This clonotype was observed at least ten times. This chain uses TRBV30 with TRBJ2-5; possibly TRBD1 or TRBD2 for D (5 bases each). CDR1 GTSNPN and CDR2 SVGIG come from the germline V gene (reference sequence). There are 13 residues in the CDR3. Trimming cost V 4 bases and J 7 bases, with 16 bases left between them. CDR3 protein: CAWTGAIGGTQYF. CDR3 coding DNA: TGTGCCTGGACCGGGGCCATAGGAGGGACCCAGTACTTC.

The chain uses TRBV20-1 and TRBJ1-1; D perhaps matches TRBD1 (6 bases). This CDR3 is 14 amino acids long. Trimming removed 6 bases from V and 1 base from J, with 15 bases in between. Germline V gene data show CDR1 as DFQATT and CDR2 as SNEGSKA (reference sequence). The CDR3 spells CSAHNPQGNTEAFF. CDR3 nucleotide sequence: TGCAGTGCACACAACCCACAGGGGAACACTGAAGCTTTCTTT.

In this sample, this clonotype turned up many times. The rearrangement uses TRBV7-8 and TRBJ1-5, with 8 bases identical to TRBD1. The V and J ends lost 4 bases and 9 bases, in that order; junction bases with no gene match: 5. This CDR3 contains 13 residues. Germline lookup yields CDR1 SGHVS and CDR2 FQNEAQ. CDR3 sequence: CASSSTTGGPQHF. In nucleotides, the CDR3 is TGTGCCAGCAGCTCAACCACAGGGGGGCCCCAGCATTTT.

The CDR3, as DNA: TGTGCCAGCAGCCCACAGGGCTATAATTCACCCCTCCACTTT. Its translation is CASSPQGYNSPLHF. The chain joins TRBV7-9 to TRBJ1-6, with a tentative D call TRBD1 (6 bases). This CDR3 has 14 residues. The germline CDR1 and CDR2 sequences are SEHNR and FQNEAQ (reference sequence). With 5 bases removed from V and 3 bases from J, the gap between germline ends came to 8 bases.